The rows below give T cell receptor beta chains drawn from one sample of a study of T cells in Graves' hyperthyroidism and ophthalmopathy. From the multiplex PCR reads, TCRdb called clonotypes with MiXCR, one entry per CDR3 protein. The sample has hundreds of thousands of distinct CDR3 sequences, more than 15% seen once. Sequencing input: blood. These TCRs come from a woman in her thirties or forties with Graves' ophthalmopathy. The conserved cysteine and the conserved F or W are not part of the CDR3 here. Fields, in order: CDR3 length, V gene, D gene, clone size, J gene, CDR3 protein. The D gene is left open where the match is weak. Clone size, where shown, is once, few, many, or a class for clones that have expanded.

CDR3 length: 12; V gene: TRBV20-1; D gene: .; clone size: .; J gene: TRBJ2-1; CDR3 protein: SARILRSYNEQF
CDR3 length: 17; V gene: TRBV5-1; D gene: TRBD2; clone size: .; J gene: TRBJ2-1; CDR3 protein: ASSHAYGLAGPSYNEQF
CDR3 length: 11; V gene: TRBV7-2; D gene: .; clone size: many; J gene: TRBJ2-1; CDR3 protein: ASSFATIGEQF
CDR3 length: 11; V gene: TRBV20-1; D gene: TRBD2; clone size: many; J gene: TRBJ2-7; CDR3 protein: SARRGVGYEQY
CDR3 length: 13; V gene: TRBV2; D gene: .; clone size: many; J gene: TRBJ1-6; CDR3 protein: ASSEFPGHGSPLH
CDR3 length: 14; V gene: TRBV7-2; D gene: TRBD2; clone size: many; J gene: TRBJ2-1; CDR3 protein: ASSPHSGDSFNEQF
CDR3 length: 14; V gene: TRBV6-1; D gene: .; clone size: .; J gene: TRBJ2-4; CDR3 protein: ASRPRAQKNKNIQY
CDR3 length: 12; V gene: TRBV28; D gene: TRBD1; clone size: .; J gene: TRBJ1-5; CDR3 protein: ASRVQGYNQPQH
CDR3 length: 15; V gene: TRBV6-2/TRBV6-3; D gene: TRBD1; clone size: .; J gene: TRBJ2-1; CDR3 protein: ASSYSGPGQGYNEQF
CDR3 length: 12; V gene: TRBV14; D gene: TRBD1; clone size: few; J gene: TRBJ2-5; CDR3 protein: ASSHAQGKKTQY
CDR3 length: 12; V gene: TRBV10-3; D gene: TRBD2; clone size: .; J gene: TRBJ2-3; CDR3 protein: AISSGGAVDTQY
CDR3 length: 13; V gene: TRBV19; D gene: TRBD2; clone size: many; J gene: TRBJ2-5; CDR3 protein: ASSPGLAGAETQY
CDR3 length: 13; V gene: TRBV18; D gene: TRBD1; clone size: .; J gene: TRBJ2-1; CDR3 protein: ASSYGTGMANEQF
CDR3 length: 11; V gene: TRBV11-2; D gene: .; clone size: many; J gene: TRBJ2-7; CDR3 protein: ASSPRDGGEQY
CDR3 length: 12; V gene: TRBV11-2; D gene: .; clone size: .; J gene: TRBJ1-2; CDR3 protein: ASSPEGMGYGYT
CDR3 length: 11; V gene: TRBV30; D gene: .; clone size: .; J gene: TRBJ2-3; CDR3 protein: AWSAPDLDTQY
CDR3 length: 13; V gene: TRBV5-1; D gene: .; clone size: few; J gene: TRBJ2-2; CDR3 protein: ASSLGQGTTGELF
CDR3 length: 14; V gene: TRBV11-2; D gene: TRBD2; clone size: many; J gene: TRBJ2-3; CDR3 protein: ASTFFSGTWTDTQY
CDR3 length: 14; V gene: TRBV7-2; D gene: TRBD2; clone size: many; J gene: TRBJ2-1; CDR3 protein: ASSLAFSGGYNEQF
CDR3 length: 12; V gene: TRBV20-1; D gene: TRBD1; clone size: many; J gene: TRBJ2-3; CDR3 protein: SARVRGLRDTQY
CDR3 length: 11; V gene: TRBV18; D gene: TRBD1; clone size: many; J gene: TRBJ2-7; CDR3 protein: ASRGTGSNEQY
CDR3 length: 11; V gene: TRBV2; D gene: .; clone size: many; J gene: TRBJ1-1; CDR3 protein: ASTYRVWTEAF
CDR3 length: 12; V gene: TRBV6-1; D gene: TRBD1; clone size: .; J gene: TRBJ1-4; CDR3 protein: ASTPDRGREKLF
CDR3 length: 10; V gene: TRBV29-1; D gene: .; clone size: many; J gene: TRBJ2-7; CDR3 protein: SVEAPPYEQY
CDR3 length: 11; V gene: TRBV28; D gene: .; clone size: few; J gene: TRBJ1-1; CDR3 protein: ASQRGGPPEAF
CDR3 length: 14; V gene: TRBV4-2; D gene: .; clone size: .; J gene: TRBJ2-3; CDR3 protein: ASSHDPQLGTDTQY
CDR3 length: 13; V gene: TRBV7-3; D gene: .; clone size: few; J gene: TRBJ1-1; CDR3 protein: ASSLIASSNTEAF
CDR3 length: 18; V gene: TRBV7-9; D gene: TRBD2; clone size: many; J gene: TRBJ2-1; CDR3 protein: ASSLDPGLAGRGGYNEQF
CDR3 length: 13; V gene: TRBV7-6; D gene: .; clone size: .; J gene: TRBJ2-3; CDR3 protein: ASSSAGSFTDTQY
CDR3 length: 14; V gene: TRBV6-5; D gene: .; clone size: .; J gene: TRBJ2-3; CDR3 protein: ASSYTTGPATDTQY
CDR3 length: 14; V gene: TRBV4-1; D gene: .; clone size: .; J gene: TRBJ1-1; CDR3 protein: ASSQERRQGGWRAF
CDR3 length: 13; V gene: TRBV20-1; D gene: TRBD2; clone size: many; J gene: TRBJ2-2; CDR3 protein: SAKREGSNTGELF
CDR3 length: 13; V gene: TRBV19; D gene: TRBD1; clone size: few; J gene: TRBJ2-3; CDR3 protein: ASRTGPHPADTQY
CDR3 length: 13; V gene: TRBV3-1; D gene: TRBD1; clone size: many; J gene: TRBJ1-4; CDR3 protein: ASSQDSGGGEKLF
CDR3 length: 11; V gene: TRBV27; D gene: TRBD1; clone size: few; J gene: TRBJ1-2; CDR3 protein: ASRQTGDYGYT
CDR3 length: 13; V gene: TRBV19; D gene: TRBD1; clone size: few; J gene: TRBJ1-4; CDR3 protein: ASSIGTGGNEKLF
CDR3 length: 13; V gene: TRBV18; D gene: .; clone size: .; J gene: TRBJ2-3; CDR3 protein: ASSQQDYRADTQY
CDR3 length: 15; V gene: TRBV18; D gene: .; clone size: few; J gene: TRBJ2-1; CDR3 protein: ASSPLPGPSSYNEQF
CDR3 length: 14; V gene: TRBV4-3; D gene: TRBD1; clone size: few; J gene: TRBJ1-4; CDR3 protein: ASSLVTGTGNEKLF
CDR3 length: 13; V gene: TRBV12-3/TRBV12-4; D gene: TRBD1; clone size: .; J gene: TRBJ2-7; CDR3 protein: ASSFDRGPIYEQY
CDR3 length: 12; V gene: TRBV19; D gene: TRBD1; clone size: few; J gene: TRBJ1-1; CDR3 protein: ASKGHGTGPEAF
CDR3 length: 12; V gene: TRBV2; D gene: .; clone size: .; J gene: TRBJ1-2; CDR3 protein: ASSEGGSNYGYT
CDR3 length: 12; V gene: TRBV20-1; D gene: .; clone size: few; J gene: TRBJ1-5; CDR3 protein: SASRGSSNQPQH
CDR3 length: 11; V gene: TRBV30; D gene: TRBD1; clone size: many; J gene: TRBJ1-5; CDR3 protein: AWSGQGGGPQH
CDR3 length: 12; V gene: TRBV6-1; D gene: TRBD1; clone size: many; J gene: TRBJ2-2; CDR3 protein: ASSVYRGPGELF
CDR3 length: 10; V gene: TRBV29-1; D gene: .; clone size: few; J gene: TRBJ2-5; CDR3 protein: SGGRDHETQY
CDR3 length: 16; V gene: TRBV5-4; D gene: .; clone size: .; J gene: TRBJ2-5; CDR3 protein: ASSSGLPRPDKRETQY
CDR3 length: 17; V gene: TRBV10-3; D gene: TRBD1; clone size: .; J gene: TRBJ1-1; CDR3 protein: AISEPTGQGMGANTEAF
CDR3 length: 9; V gene: TRBV20-1; D gene: .; clone size: few; J gene: TRBJ1-2; CDR3 protein: SASEGNGYT
CDR3 length: 12; V gene: TRBV15; D gene: .; clone size: few; J gene: TRBJ2-1; CDR3 protein: ATSRGTPYNEQF
CDR3 length: 12; V gene: TRBV4-2; D gene: .; clone size: few; J gene: TRBJ1-4; CDR3 protein: ASSQDPAPEKLF
CDR3 length: 12; V gene: TRBV3-1; D gene: .; clone size: .; J gene: TRBJ2-3; CDR3 protein: ASSPRGFKDTQY
CDR3 length: 12; V gene: TRBV28; D gene: TRBD1; clone size: few; J gene: TRBJ1-4; CDR3 protein: ATLQEGAGEKLF